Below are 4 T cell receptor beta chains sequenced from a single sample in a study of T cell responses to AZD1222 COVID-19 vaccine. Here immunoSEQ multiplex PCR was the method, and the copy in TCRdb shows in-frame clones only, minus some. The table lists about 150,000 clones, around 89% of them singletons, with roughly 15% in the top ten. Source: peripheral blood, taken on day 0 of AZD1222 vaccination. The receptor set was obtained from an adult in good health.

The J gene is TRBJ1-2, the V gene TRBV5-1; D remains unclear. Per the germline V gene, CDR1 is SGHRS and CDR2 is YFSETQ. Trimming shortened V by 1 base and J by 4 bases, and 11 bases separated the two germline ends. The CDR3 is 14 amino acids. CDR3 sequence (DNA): TGCGCCAGCAGCTTGCAGGATTCAGGCTATGGCTACACCTTC. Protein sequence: CASSLQDSGYGYTF.

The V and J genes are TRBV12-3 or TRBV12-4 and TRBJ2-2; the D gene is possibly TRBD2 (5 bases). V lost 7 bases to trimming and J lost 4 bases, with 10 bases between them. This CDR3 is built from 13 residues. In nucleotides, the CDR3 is TGTGCCAGCAAACTCGGAGGCACCGGGGAGCTGTTTTTT. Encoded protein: CASKLGGTGELFF.

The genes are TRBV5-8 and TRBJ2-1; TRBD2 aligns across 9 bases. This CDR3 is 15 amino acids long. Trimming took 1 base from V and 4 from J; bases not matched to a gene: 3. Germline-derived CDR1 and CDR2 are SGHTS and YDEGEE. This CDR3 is CASSLTSGPYNEQFF. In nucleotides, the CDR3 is TGTGCCAGCAGCTTGACTAGCGGGCCTTACAATGAGCAGTTCTTC.

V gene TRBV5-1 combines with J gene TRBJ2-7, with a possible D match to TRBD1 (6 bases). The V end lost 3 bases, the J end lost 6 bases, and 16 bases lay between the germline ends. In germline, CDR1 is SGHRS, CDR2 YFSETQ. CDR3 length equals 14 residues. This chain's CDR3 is CASSYGAGDREQYF. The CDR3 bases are TGCGCCAGCAGCTATGGGGCAGGGGACCGCGAGCAGTACTTC.